The rows below give T cell receptor beta chains drawn from one sample of a study of blood T cells in healthy people across ages. TCRdb called the 5' RACE reads again in MiXCR, with one record for every CDR3 protein. The sample carries 1.5 million to 2 million distinct CDR3 sequences, roughly 28% recorded once. Sequencing used blood. Receptor source: a woman aged 25 to 39 in good health. The conserved cysteine and the conserved F or W are not part of the CDR3 here. The order of the fields is CDR3 protein, V gene, CDR3 length.

ALRAGAYTDTQY	TRBV10-3	12
SATGLLSTDTQY	TRBV20-1	12
ASSPGPGRGRTEAF	TRBV12-3/TRBV12-4	14
ASSVDGAGANVLT	TRBV9	13
ASSSAIQGYEQY	TRBV5-6	12
TSSYWPDSNQPQH	TRBV6-2/TRBV6-3	13
SVDPGQVADTQY	TRBV29-1	12
ASLGQDGYT	TRBV6-2/TRBV6-3	9
ASSYERGALSEQY	TRBV6-6	13
ASSPQAAVGNSPLH	TRBV4-1	14
ASSQRVFGQY	TRBV6-6	10
ASSTTTGELF	TRBV7-2	10
ASRPSPERGYEQY	TRBV5-1	13
ASSLALRAGYT	TRBV12-3/TRBV12-4	11
ATSLGRGPDTQY	TRBV24-1	12
ATTGWGAVFMNTEAF	TRBV6-6	15
ASSYSGVDGYT	TRBV6-5	11
ASTERGVVPEAF	TRBV6-6	12
SVEVDRAVAF	TRBV29-1	10
ASSATLLAGDTDTQY	TRBV12-3/TRBV12-4	15
ASRRDRDEQY	TRBV12-3/TRBV12-4	10
SARLRTSGNNEQF	TRBV20-1	13
ASSQTVGAGPPYEQY	TRBV6-2/TRBV6-3	15
SARGQVDNEQF	TRBV20-1	11
ASSVEGRRAYNEQF	TRBV9	14
SVRTGSNEQF	TRBV29-1	10
ASSSRGRNEQF	TRBV7-2	11
ASSSRVGTSGPKENEQF	TRBV11-2	17
ASSSVGWPQH	TRBV27	10
STLAGGSYNEQF	TRBV29-1	12
SAQGLGQIIYGYT	TRBV20-1	13
ASSVADGSNYSYT	TRBV6-1	13
ASSKREDYTGELF	TRBV5-1	13
ASSLGFGGAYNEQF	TRBV7-2	14
ASSDPGRDEQF	TRBV28	11
ASSYSTTTGTGNQATNEKLF	TRBV6-2/TRBV6-3	20
SARGLAGVEETQY	TRBV20-1	13
ASNSPGTSLATDTQY	TRBV28	15
ASSSPPREGYT	TRBV7-9	11
SAPGTGDDTQY	TRBV20-1	11
ASSQAGGTYNEQF	TRBV4-2	13
SATRGTYEQY	TRBV29-1	10
ASRTLADTQY	TRBV2	10
SARVEGDRGEKLF	TRBV20-1	13
SVAAGGFGQLANEQF	TRBV29-1	15
ASSHNGIPPYEQY	TRBV3-1	13
ASSLMEINEQF	TRBV3-1	11
AYITGGGYGYT	TRBV30	11